The sequence of this T cell receptor (beta chain) was determined in a study of blood T cell repertoires in COVID-19. Data came from immunoSEQ multiplex PCR; TCRdb stores just in-frame clones and leaves some out. The repertoire holds under 200,000 clones, with more than 75% as singletons. The germline V and J ends were trimmed by 0 bases and 3 bases, with 6 bases remaining between them. This CDR3 is 13 amino acids long. Germline-derived CDR1 and CDR2 are KGHSH and LQKENI. The rearrangement links TRBV18 to TRBJ2-7; D unclear. Sequencing used peripheral blood. This TCR was sampled from a man aged 70 or older with acute or convalescent COVID-19. CDR3 coding DNA: TGTGCCAGCTCACCACCTGCAGGCTACGAGCAGTACTTC. This gives the protein CASSPPAGYEQYF.